This TCR beta chain was captured in a study of read filtering for tumor transcriptome and immune sequencing. Study-wide context: DNase treatment preceded whole-transcriptome library preparation. TCR-mapped reads were about 4.05 to 10.27 million with IR-seq versus about 75 to 1,400 with RNA-seq.

In its sample, this clonotype was seen many times. Its target is unknown. The library was built from approximately 400 ng RNA with molecular barcoded adaptors for alpha/delta and beta/gamma chains. Using its own MiXCR run on the reads, TCRdb lists one record per CDR3 protein. Of over 50,000 distinct CDR3 sequences in the sample, roughly a fifth were seen once. Whole-study findings and limits: This fraction held mixed bone marrow immune cells after CD138-negative sorting. Even smaller IR-seq throughput identified most shared clonotypes.

This CDR3 comprises 11 residues. Germline V gene lookup returns CDR1 SGHTA and CDR2 FQGNSA. Trimming took off 6 bases at V and 7 bases at J, with 6 bases between the two ends. This clonotype originated in a donor aged 40 or older with multiple myeloma. The rearrangement links TRBV7-2 to TRBJ2-2; D is undetermined. Sequencing was done on a sample of a population of CD138-negative cells sorted from bone marrow. CDR3 nucleotides: TGTGCCAGCAGGCTTAGCGGGGAGCTGTTTTTT. Encoded protein: CASRLSGELFF.